This TCR beta chain was sequenced for a study of blood T cell repertoires in COVID-19. Background on the study: Both acute and convalescent COVID-19 samples were obtained from the United States, Italy and Spain. The cDNA or gDNA used as material had been derived from T cells, B-cell-depleted T cells, or PBMCs.

Authors' methods: Using reference gene primer amplification, nucleated cell counts were estimated. Clones were read by immunoSEQ multiplex PCR, and TCRdb kept only the in-frame ones, dropping some. From that table come the V and J calls and clone size; the DNA was used to work out D and trimming. The sample shows around 200,000 clones, about 89% of them seen only once. This CDR3 has 12 amino acids. Per germline, CDR1 MDHEN and CDR2 SYDVKM. V lost 3 bases and J lost 12; bases outside the gene matches: 5. This clonotype was obtained from a man aged 35-49 years with acute or convalescent COVID-19. The sample comprised peripheral blood. The chain joins TRBV28 to TRBJ1-3; 7 positions match TRBD1. The CDR3 sequence is CASSLTGTGIYF. Here the CDR3 DNA reads TGTGCCAGCAGTTTGACAGGGACCGGCATATATTTT.